The sample holds one count of the clone carrying this T cell receptor (beta chain). Other DNA sequences in the same sample also yield this CDR3. Treatment specified: oral pan-JAK inhibitor, 5-10 mg twice daily. The record originates from a study of CD8+ T cells in alopecia areata. Sequencing relied on a cDNA template that was reverse transcribed from extracted RNA. Assay used: immunoSEQ multiplex PCR; TCRdb lists only in-frame clones, some missing. The sample includes 150,000 or so clones, roughly 65% of them seen just once. Trimming stripped 0 bases from V and 7 bases from J, with 8 bases between. Germline CDR1 and CDR2: SGDLS and YYNGEE. This CDR3 is 14 amino acids long.

The chain joins TRBV9 to TRBJ1-6, with a tentative D call TRBD1 (6 bases). The TCR sequence derives from a human donor with alopecia areata. The specimen was CD4+ T cells sorted from blood, collected at week 4, from a patient treated with tofacitinib. The DNA for the CDR3 is TGTGCCAGCAGCGTAGGTACAGGGAATTCACCCCTCCACTTT. It is translated as CASSVGTGNSPLHF.